One T cell receptor (beta chain) is described in this entry. The antigen is unknown. Described treatment: oral pan-JAK inhibitor, 5-10 mg twice daily. Sorting of CD4+ and CD8+ T cells was performed on PBMCs. The sample originates from a study of CD8+ T cells in alopecia areata. About the study: It was 6 to 18 months of tofacitinib, and then there were 6 months off drug. General observations from the study: Normal-skin resident alphabeta T cells also appear among scalp sample sequences.

cDNA serving as the sequencing template came from extracted, reverse transcribed RNA. Some clones are missing from TCRdb's copy, which holds only in-frame ones; the method was immunoSEQ multiplex PCR. This repertoire shows 150,000 to 200,000 clones, roughly three fifths found once; its top ten account for approximately 1.3%. Trimming cost V 0 bases and J 6 bases, with 5 bases left between them. The length of the CDR3 is 12 residues. Looked up from germline, CDR1 is ENHRY and CDR2 is SYGVKD. The receptor was isolated from a human donor with alopecia areata. The chain couples TRBV10-3 to TRBJ1-2; D is unresolved. The sample consisted of CD4+ T cells sorted from blood, taken at week 49, from a patient treated with tofacitinib. CDR3 in DNA: TGTGCCATCAGTGAGTCGGGAGATGGCTACACCTTC. This codes for CAISESGDGYTF.